This passage covers 31 T cell receptor beta chains from one sample sequenced in a study of graft-versus-host responses after intestinal transplantation. These receptors have no identified antigens. The protocol was immunoSEQ multiplex PCR, while the TCRdb copy is restricted to in-frame clones and leaves out a portion. The table records roughly 110,000 clones, 85% to 95% of them present only once. The sequences come from unstimulated CD8+ T cells sorted from spleen or lymph node cells, collected before transplant. The receptors were gathered from a human donor who was the organ donor for an intestinal transplant.

DNA for the CDR3: TGTGCCAGCAGTAATACTAGCGGCCAAGAGACCCAGTACTTC. Amino acids: CASSNTSGQETQYF. The rearrangement joins TRBV28 to TRBJ2-5, with 8 bases fitting TRBD2. After removal of 5 bases from V and 1 base from J, the junction contained 3 bases not matched to a gene. The CDR3 has 14 amino acids. The V gene's germline CDR1 is MDHEN and CDR2 SYDVKM.

V gene TRBV6-7 combines with J gene TRBJ2-1; a possible D gene is TRBD1 (6 bases). TRBV6-7 is assigned to the ORF class and has an uncertain function. The CDR3 has 17 residues. The V end lost 4 bases, the J end lost 2 bases, and 18 bases lay between the germline ends. CDR3 coding DNA: TGTGCCAGCAGTTTCCGGACAGTACCAAGGGCCTACAATGAGCAGTTCTTC. Protein: CASSFRTVPRAYNEQFF.

As to this clone: Different DNA sequences within this sample yield the same CDR3. The rearrangement uses TRBV27 and TRBJ2-1; tentative D call: TRBD2 (5 bases). V shed 2 bases and J shed 2 bases, with 7 bases lying between them. The CDR3 has 14 residues. Germline V gives CDR1 MNHEY, CDR2 SMNVEV (reference sequence). CDR3 protein: CASSLGGAYNEQFF. CDR3 DNA: TGTGCCAGCAGTTTAGGAGGTGCCTACAATGAGCAGTTCTTC.

The chain recombines TRBV19 with TRBJ2-1; 11 bases agree with TRBD2. In germline, CDR1 is LNHDA, CDR2 SQIVND (reference sequence). V was pared by 2 bases and J by 4 bases, with 10 bases of the junction left unmatched. The CDR3 has 18 residues. The CDR3 sequence: CASSIQERLAGNYNEQFF. The CDR3 DNA reads as TGTGCCAGTAGTATACAGGAAAGACTAGCGGGAAATTACAATGAGCAGTTCTTC.

The V call is TRBV4-1, the J call TRBJ1-6; D is undetermined. The ends were cut back, 6 bases at V and 6 bases at J, with 12 bases in the middle. CDR1 is MGHRA and CDR2 is YSYEKL in the germline V gene. The CDR3 is 14 amino acids. Here the CDR3 DNA reads TGCGCCAGCAGTTTAGGACGCCTTAATTCACCCCTCCACTTT. Protein sequence: CASSLGRLNSPLHF.

V usage is TRBV6-1 and J usage is TRBJ2-2; unclear D gene. The CDR3 totals 12 residues. The V gene's germline CDR1 is MNHNS and CDR2 SASEGT. Trimming pared 5 bases from V and 6 bases from J, leaving 7 bases between. CDR3: CASSYYAGELFF. The CDR3, as DNA: TGTGCCAGCAGTTATTACGCCGGGGAGCTGTTTTTT.

This clone has a single count. The rearrangement joins TRBV4-3 to TRBJ2-2; weak D call: TRBD2 (6 bases). Trimming shortened V by 0 bases and J by 5 bases, and 13 bases separated the two germline ends. The CDR3 is 16 amino acids. CDR1 LGHNA and CDR2 YSLEER come from the germline V gene. The CDR3 DNA reads as TGCGCCAGCAGCCAAGATAGACCAGCGGGTACCGGGGAGCTGTTTTTT. Amino acid sequence: CASSQDRPAGTGELFF.

This rearrangement joins TRBV28 to TRBJ2-7; unclear D gene. Germline V gives CDR1 MDHEN, CDR2 SYDVKM. The V end lost 4 bases, the J end lost 3 bases, and 19 bases lay between the germline ends. The CDR3 loop spans 16 amino acids. The CDR3 reads CASSSKGQVERYEQYF. For the CDR3, the DNA is TGTGCCAGCAGTTCCAAAGGGCAGGTGGAGCGCTACGAGCAGTACTTC.

This rearrangement joins TRBV13 to TRBJ2-5; D is possibly TRBD2 (5 bases). This CDR3 contains 18 residues. The ends were cut back, 3 bases at V and 1 base at J, with 21 bases in the middle. Per germline, CDR1 PRHDT and CDR2 FYEKMQ (reference sequence). As DNA, the CDR3 is TGTGCCAGCAGCTTGGGGTCTTACCCGGGAATCCCCCAAGAGACCCAGTACTTC. Translated: CASSLGSYPGIPQETQYF.

V gene TRBV28 combines with J gene TRBJ1-1; the D is unclear. CDR3 length: 14 residues. V gave up 3 bases and J gave up 8 bases, with 16 bases separating them. Germline values: CDR1 MDHEN, CDR2 SYDVKM. CDR3 nucleotide sequence: TGTGCCAGCAGTTTTATTGCTAGGCAGGTAGAAGCTTTCTTT. Encoded protein: CASSFIARQVEAFF. Full variable domain (remainder filled in from reference TRBV28 and TRBJ1-1): DVKVTQSSRYLVKRTGEKVFLECVQDMDHENMFWYRQDPGLGLRLIYFSYDVKMKEKGDIPEGYSVSREKKERFSLILESASTNQTSMYLCASSFIARQVEAFFGQGTRLTVV.

The chain combines TRBV6-6 with TRBJ1-4; D unresolved. The germline V gene has CDR1 MNHNY and CDR2 SVGAGI (reference sequence). CDR3 length equals 14 residues. V gave up 6 bases and J gave up 2 bases, with 10 bases separating them. The CDR3 nucleotides are TGTGCCAGCAGCTACACGGGGACTAATGAAAAACTGTTTTTT. Protein product: CASSYTGTNEKLFF.

This chain joins TRBV15 and TRBJ2-3; 9 bases fit TRBD1. Germline CDR1 LNHNV, CDR2 YYDKDF (reference sequence). This CDR3 has 13 residues. J lost 6 bases, V lost 8 bases, and 6 bases had no gene match. CDR3 amino acids: CATGDREADTQYF. CDR3 in DNA: TGTGCCACCGGGGACAGGGAGGCGGATACGCAGTATTTT.

The chain has TRBV19 and TRBJ2-3; unclear D gene. CDR3 size: 15 residues. Germline V gene lookup returns CDR1 LNHDA and CDR2 SQIVND (reference sequence). The V end lost 6 bases, the J end lost 4 bases, and 17 bases lay between the germline ends. CDR3 in amino acids: CASSRISTSADTQYF. The CDR3 nucleotides are TGTGCCAGTAGCCGGATCAGCACGTCGGCAGATACGCAGTATTTT.

V gene TRBV19 combines with J gene TRBJ2-7; TRBD1 matches 11 bases. The CDR3 runs 13 residues. With 7 bases clipped from V and 3 bases from J, the junction kept 2 bases outside the gene matches. Germline CDR1 is LNHDA and CDR2 is SQIVND (reference sequence). The DNA for the CDR3 is TGTGCCAGTATGGGGACAGGGGGCTACGAGCAGTACTTC. Translating gives CASMGTGGYEQYF.

This chain links TRBV4-1 with TRBJ1-2; no clear D. Germline V gives CDR1 MGHRA, CDR2 YSYEKL. Between the trimmed V and J ends, which lost 3 bases and 4 bases, there was a span of 15 bases. The CDR3 has 15 amino acids. The DNA for the CDR3 is TGCGCCAGCAGCCACCTACAAGCTGGGGTCTATGGCTACACCTTC. It specifies CASSHLQAGVYGYTF.

The chain is built from TRBV6-6 and TRBJ2-1; D gene uncertain. The CDR3 loop spans 15 amino acids. Deletions cut 5 bases from V and 0 bases from J, with 11 bases between. Germline V gives CDR1 MNHNY, CDR2 SVGAGI (reference sequence). The CDR3 here is CASSPLLPSYNEQFF. The CDR3 bases are TGTGCCAGCAGTCCCCTATTACCCTCCTACAATGAGCAGTTCTTC.

The chain is built from TRBV5-5 and TRBJ2-7; no clear D gene. The CDR3 runs 12 residues. Germline V gene data show CDR1 as SGHKS and CDR2 as YYEKEE (reference sequence). V was clipped by 2 bases and J by 6 bases, with 9 bases between them. CDR3 sequence: CASSFDMREQYF. CDR3 sequence (DNA): TGTGCCAGCAGCTTTGACATGCGCGAGCAGTACTTC.

The V and J genes are TRBV5-8 and TRBJ2-5, with a tentative D call TRBD1 (6 bases). The J call may not be correct, given that the DNA end is closer to TRBJ2-7. The CDR3 spans 14 residues. The germline CDR1 and CDR2 sequences are SGHTS and YDEGEE. This chain's CDR3 is CASSLGQVFDEQYF. The CDR3 nucleotides are TGTGCCAGCAGCTTGGGACAGGTATTTGACGAGCAGTACTTC.

The chain has TRBV6-1 and TRBJ2-2; D possibly corresponds to TRBD1 (6 bases). Germline-derived CDR1 and CDR2 are MNHNS and SASEGT. The CDR3 spans 17 residues. V was cut by 3 bases and J by 1 base, with 15 bases left in between. Here the CDR3 DNA reads TGTGCCAGCAGTGATCGAACCGGGACAATGAACACCGGGGAGCTGTTTTTT. Protein product: CASSDRTGTMNTGELFF.

In this sample, this clone turned up a few times. The chain uses TRBV6-1 and TRBJ2-4; TRBD1 might be the D (6 bases). V was clipped by 2 bases and J by 1 base, with 9 bases between them. This CDR3 comprises 15 residues. CDR1 is MNHNS and CDR2 is SASEGT in the germline V gene. As DNA, the CDR3 is TGTGCCAGCAGTGAACCGGACAGCGCCAAAAACATTCAGTACTTC. Translated, it gives CASSEPDSAKNIQYF.

This chain joins TRBV29-1 and TRBJ2-3, with D perhaps TRBD1 (6 bases). The V gene's germline CDR1 is SQVTM and CDR2 ANQGSEA. Trimming removed 7 bases from V and 7 bases from J, with 15 bases in between. The CDR3 spans 12 residues. The CDR3 region has the DNA TGCAGCGCCCCCGGAAGGGGGAATACGCAGTATTTT. It translates to CSAPGRGNTQYF.

This sequence joins TRBV2 and TRBJ2-7, with D possibly TRBD1 on 6 matching bases. Trimming removed 6 bases at V and 3 bases at J, with 21 bases between. The CDR3 runs 16 residues. Germline CDR1 and CDR2: SNHLY and FYNNEI. The chain's CDR3 is CASSPLTGTRNYEQYF. The DNA for the CDR3 is TGTGCCAGCAGCCCCTTGACCGGGACACGGAACTACGAGCAGTACTTC. Full variable domain (missing parts from reference TRBV2 and TRBJ2-7): EPEVTQTPSHQVTQMGQEVILRCVPISNHLYFYWYRQILGQKVEFLVSFYNNEISEKSEIFDDQFSVERPDGSNFTLKIRSTKLEDSAMYFCASSPLTGTRNYEQYFGPGTRLTVT.

The rearrangement joins TRBV4-1 to TRBJ2-7; D ambiguous. There are 14 residues in the CDR3. CDR1 is MGHRA, CDR2 YSYEKL, per germline. V lost 2 bases and J lost 1, with 9 bases in between. Written as DNA, the CDR3 is TGCGCCAGCAGCCAAAGAGACGGGTCCTACGAGCAGTACTTC. Its translation is CASSQRDGSYEQYF.

V is TRBV2 and J is TRBJ1-3; no clear D gene. The V gene's germline CDR1 is SNHLY and CDR2 FYNNEI. The germline V and J ends were trimmed by 7 bases and 0 bases, with 10 bases remaining between them. The CDR3 is 14 residues long. The CDR3 region is CASTSTISGNTIYF. CDR3 nucleotides: TGTGCCAGCACGTCCACGATCTCTGGAAACACCATATATTTT.

The V gene is TRBV6-5, the J gene TRBJ1-1, with 7 nucleotides matching TRBD1. Germline loops: CDR1 MNHEY, CDR2 SVGAGI. J was trimmed by 5 bases and V by 6 bases; bases with no gene match: 6. The CDR3 is 13 amino acids. The CDR3 nucleotides are TGTGCCAGCAGCTACACAGGGGATACTGAAGCTTTCTTT. Protein product: CASSYTGDTEAFF.

This clone was recorded once. This chain uses TRBV27 with TRBJ2-3; TRBD1 agrees at 7 bases. The V and J ends lost 7 bases and 2 bases, in that order; junction bases with no gene match: 9. The CDR3 runs to 15 residues. Germline CDR1 is MNHEY and CDR2 is SMNVEV (reference sequence). CDR3 nucleotide sequence: TGTGCCAGCACCCCGACAGGGATGTCCACAGATACGCAGTATTTT. Translated, it gives CASTPTGMSTDTQYF.

This chain uses TRBV4-3 with TRBJ2-3; 7 positions agree with TRBD1. This CDR3 has 16 amino acids. Per the germline V gene, CDR1 is LGHNA and CDR2 is YSLEER. The V gene end was trimmed by 0 bases and the J gene end by 5 bases; junction bases not matched to a gene: 8. The CDR3 spells CASSQDWNTGVDTQYF. The CDR3 DNA sequence: TGCGCCAGCAGCCAAGATTGGAACACAGGGGTAGATACGCAGTATTTT.

V and J are TRBV6-1 and TRBJ2-3; possible D gene TRBD1, 5 bases. This CDR3 has 15 residues. Trimming stripped 0 bases from V and 0 bases from J, with 7 bases between. The germline gives CDR1 MNHNS, CDR2 SASEGT. The CDR3, as DNA: TGTGCCAGCAGTGAAGCTGGGGCGAGCACAGATACGCAGTATTTT. Translated, it gives CASSEAGASTDTQYF.

This chain joins TRBV7-8 and TRBJ2-5; D might be TRBD1 (6 bases). The CDR3 has 14 residues. The ends were cut back, 5 bases at V and 4 bases at J, with 14 bases in the middle. Germline V lookup: CDR1 SGHVS, CDR2 FQNEAQ. CDR3 coding DNA: TGTGCCAGCAGCCCAAAGGGGGAACCAGAGACCCAGTACTTC. Translation gives CASSPKGEPETQYF.

V and J are TRBV28 and TRBJ2-2; D is unclear. The V gene lost 2 bases and the J gene lost 3 bases, with 7 bases spanning the gap. The CDR3 is 14 amino acids. The V gene's germline CDR1 is MDHEN and CDR2 SYDVKM. CDR3 residues: CASSLEQYTGELFF. As DNA, the CDR3 is TGTGCCAGCAGTTTAGAACAGTACACCGGGGAGCTGTTTTTT.

This chain joins TRBV5-4 and TRBJ2-1; 8 bases map to TRBD2. The CDR3 covers 16 residues. Germline V lookup: CDR1 SGHNT, CDR2 YYREEE (reference sequence). Unmatched junction bases numbered 5, after V lost 3 bases and J lost 0 bases. CDR3 in amino acids: CASSSSSGYSYNEQFF. CDR3 nucleotides: TGTGCCAGCAGCTCCTCTAGCGGGTACTCCTACAATGAGCAGTTCTTC.